This T cell receptor beta chain stems from a study of blood T cells in healthy people across ages. Using a J-beta primer mix together with a sample-barcoded 5' primer, a second PCR was run for about 6 to 12 cycles. With 12 random nucleotides, a template-switch adaptor tagged each individual cDNA molecule. TCRdb re-derived calls from the 5' RACE reads in MiXCR, one entry per CDR3 protein. The table shows about 1.4 million distinct CDR3 sequences, with approximately 59% occurring only once. Researchers report isolating at least 7 million PBMCs per sample. Sequenced sample: blood. The clonotype was recovered from a man in his late teens or twenties in good health.

The CDR3 here is CATEADDTQYF. CDR3 DNA: TGTGCCACTGAAGCAGACGATACGCAGTATTTT. This chain connects TRBV18 to TRBJ2-3; no firm D call. Trimming pared 10 bases from V and 6 bases from J, leaving 11 bases between. The germline V gene has CDR1 KGHSH and CDR2 LQKENI. The CDR3 is 11 amino acids. Using reference TRBV18 and TRBJ2-3 for the parts outside the CDR3, the full variable domain is NAGVMQNPRHLVRRRGQEARLRCSPMKGHSHVYWYRQLPEEGLKFMVYLQKENIIDESGMPKERFSAEFPKEGPSILRIQQVVRGDSAAYFCATEADDTQYFGPGTRLTVL.